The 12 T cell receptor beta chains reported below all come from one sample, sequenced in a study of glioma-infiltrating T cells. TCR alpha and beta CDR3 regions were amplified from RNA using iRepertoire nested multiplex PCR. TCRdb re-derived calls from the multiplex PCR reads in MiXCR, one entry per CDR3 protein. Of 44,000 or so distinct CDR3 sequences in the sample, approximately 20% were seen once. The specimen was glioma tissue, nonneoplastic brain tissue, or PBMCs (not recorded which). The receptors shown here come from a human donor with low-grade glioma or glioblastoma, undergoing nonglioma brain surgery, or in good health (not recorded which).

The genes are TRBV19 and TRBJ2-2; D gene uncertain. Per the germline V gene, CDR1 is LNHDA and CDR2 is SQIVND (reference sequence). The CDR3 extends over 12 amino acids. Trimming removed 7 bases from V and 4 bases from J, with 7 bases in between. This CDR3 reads CASNKVTGELFF. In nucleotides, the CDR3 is TGTGCCAGTAATAAGGTCACCGGGGAGCTGTTTTTT.

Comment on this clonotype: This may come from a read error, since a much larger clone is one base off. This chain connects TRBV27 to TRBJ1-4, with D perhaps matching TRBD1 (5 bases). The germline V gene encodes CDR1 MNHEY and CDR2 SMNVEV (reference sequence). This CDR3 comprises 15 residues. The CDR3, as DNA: TGTGCCGGCAGTTTCGGGGGAACAACTAATGAAAAACTGTTTTTT. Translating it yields CAGSFGGTTNEKLFF.

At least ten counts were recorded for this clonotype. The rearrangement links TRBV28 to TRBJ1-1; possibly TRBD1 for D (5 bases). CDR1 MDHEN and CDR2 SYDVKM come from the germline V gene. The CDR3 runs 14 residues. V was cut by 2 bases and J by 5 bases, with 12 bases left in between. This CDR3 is CASSLPGVRTEAFF. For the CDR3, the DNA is TGTGCCAGCAGTTTACCGGGGGTGAGGACTGAAGCTTTCTTT.

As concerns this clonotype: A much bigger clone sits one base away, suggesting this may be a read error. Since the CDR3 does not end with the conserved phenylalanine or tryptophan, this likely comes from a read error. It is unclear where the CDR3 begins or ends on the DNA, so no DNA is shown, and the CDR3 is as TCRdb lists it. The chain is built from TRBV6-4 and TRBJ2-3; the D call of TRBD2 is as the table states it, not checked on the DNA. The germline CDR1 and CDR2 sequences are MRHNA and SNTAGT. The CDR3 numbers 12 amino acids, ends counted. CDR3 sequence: CASSYSERLAVG.

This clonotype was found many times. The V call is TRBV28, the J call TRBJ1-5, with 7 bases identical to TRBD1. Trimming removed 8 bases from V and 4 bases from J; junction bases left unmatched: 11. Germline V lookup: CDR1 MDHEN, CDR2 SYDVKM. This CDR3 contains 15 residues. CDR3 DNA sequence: TGTGCCAGCCGCACCCCGGGACAGACAAATCAGCCCCAGCATTTT. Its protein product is CASRTPGQTNQPQHF.

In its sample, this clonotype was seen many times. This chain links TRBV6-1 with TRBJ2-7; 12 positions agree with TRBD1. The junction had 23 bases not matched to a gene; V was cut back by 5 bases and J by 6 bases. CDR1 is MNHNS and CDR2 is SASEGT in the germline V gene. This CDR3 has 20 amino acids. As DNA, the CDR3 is TGTGCCAGCAGTCCCCGTACCGGGACAGGGGGCTGGTCATTTGCTCGCGAGCAGTACTTC. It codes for CASSPRTGTGGWSFAREQYF.

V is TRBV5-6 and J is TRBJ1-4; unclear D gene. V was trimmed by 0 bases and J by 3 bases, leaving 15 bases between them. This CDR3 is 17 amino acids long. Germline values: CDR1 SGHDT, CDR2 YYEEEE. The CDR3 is CASSLDRVLYPNEKLFF. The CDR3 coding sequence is TGTGCCAGCAGCTTGGATCGCGTCTTATATCCTAATGAAAAACTGTTTTTT.

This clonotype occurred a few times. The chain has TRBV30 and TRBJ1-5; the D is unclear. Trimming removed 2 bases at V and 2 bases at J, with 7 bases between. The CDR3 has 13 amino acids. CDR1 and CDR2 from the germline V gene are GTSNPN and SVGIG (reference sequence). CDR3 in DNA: TGTGCCTGGAGTCAGCCGGGCAATCAGCCCCAGCATTTT. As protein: CAWSQPGNQPQHF.

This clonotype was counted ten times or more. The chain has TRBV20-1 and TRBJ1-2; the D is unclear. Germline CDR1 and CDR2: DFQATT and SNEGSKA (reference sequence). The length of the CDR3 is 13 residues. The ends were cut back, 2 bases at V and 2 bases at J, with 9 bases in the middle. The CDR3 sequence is CSARHTANYGYTF. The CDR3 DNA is TGCAGTGCTAGACATACAGCGAACTATGGCTACACCTTC.

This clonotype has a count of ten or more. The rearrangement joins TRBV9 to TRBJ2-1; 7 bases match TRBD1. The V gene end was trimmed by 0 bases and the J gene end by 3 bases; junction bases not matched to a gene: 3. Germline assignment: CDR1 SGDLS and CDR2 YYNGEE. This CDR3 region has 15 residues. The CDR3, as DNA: TGTGCCAGCAGCGTAGACGGGACAGTCTACAATGAGCAGTTCTTC. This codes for CASSVDGTVYNEQFF.

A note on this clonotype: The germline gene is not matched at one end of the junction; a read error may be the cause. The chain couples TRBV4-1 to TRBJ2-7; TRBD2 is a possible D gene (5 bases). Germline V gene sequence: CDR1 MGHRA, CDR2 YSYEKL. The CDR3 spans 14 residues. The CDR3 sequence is CASSQEVRAYERYF. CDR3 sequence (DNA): TGCGCCAGCAGCCAAGAGGTGAGGGCCTACGAGCGGTACTTC.

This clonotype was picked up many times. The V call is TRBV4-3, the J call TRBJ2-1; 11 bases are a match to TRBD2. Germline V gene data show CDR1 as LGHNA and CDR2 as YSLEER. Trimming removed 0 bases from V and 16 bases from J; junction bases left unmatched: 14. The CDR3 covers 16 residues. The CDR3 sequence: CASSQEGTSGQNNPFF. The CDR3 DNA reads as TGCGCCAGCAGCCAAGAAGGGACTAGCGGCCAAAATAACCCTTTCTTC.